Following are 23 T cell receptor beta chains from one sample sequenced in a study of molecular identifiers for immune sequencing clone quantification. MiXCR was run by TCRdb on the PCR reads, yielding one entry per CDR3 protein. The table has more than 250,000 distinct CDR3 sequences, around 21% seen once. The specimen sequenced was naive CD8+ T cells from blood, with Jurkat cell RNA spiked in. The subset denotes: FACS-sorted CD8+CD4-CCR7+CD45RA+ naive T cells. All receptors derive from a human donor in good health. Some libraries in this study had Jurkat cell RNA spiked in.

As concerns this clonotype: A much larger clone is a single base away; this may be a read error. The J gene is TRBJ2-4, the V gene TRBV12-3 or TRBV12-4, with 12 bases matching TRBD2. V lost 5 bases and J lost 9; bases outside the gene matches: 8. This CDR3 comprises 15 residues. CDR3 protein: CASSGSVTSGGIQYF. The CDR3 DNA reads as TGTGCCAGCAGTGGTTCGGTGACTAGCGGGGGCATTCAGTACTTC.

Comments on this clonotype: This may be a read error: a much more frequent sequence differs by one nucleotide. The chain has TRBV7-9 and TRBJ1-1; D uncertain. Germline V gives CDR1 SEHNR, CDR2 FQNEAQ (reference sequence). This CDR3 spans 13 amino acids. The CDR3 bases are TGTGCCAGCAGCCCCCCGTTGGAGACCGAAGCTTACTTT. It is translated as CASSPPLETEAYF.

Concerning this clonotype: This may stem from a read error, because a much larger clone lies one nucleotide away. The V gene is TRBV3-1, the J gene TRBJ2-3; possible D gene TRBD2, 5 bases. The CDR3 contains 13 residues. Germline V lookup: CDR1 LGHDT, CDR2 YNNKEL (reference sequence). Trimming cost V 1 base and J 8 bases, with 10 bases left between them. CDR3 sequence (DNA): TGTGCCAGCAGCCAAGTCGCAGGAGGTACGCAGTATTTT. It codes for CASSQVAGGTQYF.

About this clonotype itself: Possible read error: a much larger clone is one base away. The CDR3 loop reads CASSLTDSLGANVLTF. The DNA of the CDR3 is TGCGCCAGCAGCCTAACAGACAGTCTAGGGGCCAACGTCCTGACTTTC. The rearrangement uses TRBV4-3 and TRBJ2-6; a possible D gene is TRBD1 (5 bases). V was clipped by 4 bases and J by 4 bases, with 14 bases between them. The CDR3 spans 16 residues. From germline, CDR1 is LGHNA and CDR2 YSLEER.

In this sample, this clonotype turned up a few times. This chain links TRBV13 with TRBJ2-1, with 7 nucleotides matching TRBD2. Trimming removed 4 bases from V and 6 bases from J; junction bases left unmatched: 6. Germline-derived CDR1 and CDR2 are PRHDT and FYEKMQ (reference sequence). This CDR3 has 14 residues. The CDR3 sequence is CASSSPGLLNEQFF. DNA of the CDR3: TGTGCCAGCAGCTCCCCGGGACTACTCAATGAGCAGTTCTTC.

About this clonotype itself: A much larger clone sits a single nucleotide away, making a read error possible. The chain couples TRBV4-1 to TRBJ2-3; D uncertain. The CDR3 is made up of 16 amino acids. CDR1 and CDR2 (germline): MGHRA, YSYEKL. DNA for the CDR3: TGCGCCCGCAGCCAAGTTGGGGTTAGAGGCACAGATACGCAGTATTTT. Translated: CARSQVGVRGTDTQYF.

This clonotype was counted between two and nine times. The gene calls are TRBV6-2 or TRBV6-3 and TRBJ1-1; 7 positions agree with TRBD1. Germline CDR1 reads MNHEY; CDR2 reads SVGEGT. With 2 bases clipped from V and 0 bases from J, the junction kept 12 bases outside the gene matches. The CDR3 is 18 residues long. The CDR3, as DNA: TGTGCCAGCAGTTACGGAGTGTGGCAGGGGGGCTTGAACACTGAAGCTTTCTTT. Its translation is CASSYGVWQGGLNTEAFF.

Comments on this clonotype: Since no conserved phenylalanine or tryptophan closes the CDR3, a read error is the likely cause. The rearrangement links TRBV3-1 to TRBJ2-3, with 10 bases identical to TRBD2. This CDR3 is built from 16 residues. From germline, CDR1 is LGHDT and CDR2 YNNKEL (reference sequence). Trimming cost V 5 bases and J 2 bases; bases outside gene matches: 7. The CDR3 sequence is CASSELAGAFTDTQYS. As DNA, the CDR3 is TGTGCCAGCAGCGAGCTAGCGGGGGCGTTCACAGATACGCAGTATTCT.

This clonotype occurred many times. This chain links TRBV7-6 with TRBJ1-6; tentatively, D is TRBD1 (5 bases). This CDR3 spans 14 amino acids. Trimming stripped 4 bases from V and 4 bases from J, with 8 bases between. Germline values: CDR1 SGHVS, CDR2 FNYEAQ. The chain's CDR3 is CASSSGRYNSPLHF. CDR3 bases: TGTGCCAGCAGCTCGGGACGGTATAATTCACCCCTCCACTTT. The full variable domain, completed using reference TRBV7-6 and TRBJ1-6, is GAGVSQSPRYKVTKRGQDVALRCDPISGHVSLYWYRQALGQGPEFLTYFNYEAQQDKSGLPNDRFSAERPEGSISTLTIQRTEQRDSAMYRCASSSGRYNSPLHFGNGTRLTVT.

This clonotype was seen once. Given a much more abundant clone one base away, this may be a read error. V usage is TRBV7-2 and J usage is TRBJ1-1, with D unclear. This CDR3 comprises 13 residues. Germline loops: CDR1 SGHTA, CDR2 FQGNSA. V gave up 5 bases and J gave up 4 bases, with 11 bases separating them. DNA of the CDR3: TGTGCCAGCAGCACCCGTGTATCCACTGAAGCTTTCTTT. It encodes CASSTRVSTEAFF.

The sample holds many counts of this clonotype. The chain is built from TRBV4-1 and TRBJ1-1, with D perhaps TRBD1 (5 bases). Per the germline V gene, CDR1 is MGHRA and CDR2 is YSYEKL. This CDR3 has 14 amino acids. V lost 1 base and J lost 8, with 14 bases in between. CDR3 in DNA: TGCGCCAGCAGCCAAGTAAGGCAGGGAGGAGAAGCTTTCTTT. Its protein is CASSQVRQGGEAFF.

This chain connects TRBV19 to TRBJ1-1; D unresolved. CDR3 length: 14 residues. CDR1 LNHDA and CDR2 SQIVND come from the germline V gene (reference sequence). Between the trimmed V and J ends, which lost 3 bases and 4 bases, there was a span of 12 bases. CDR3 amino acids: CASSIPRLGTEAFF. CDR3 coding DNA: TGTGCCAGTAGTATTCCCCGGTTGGGCACTGAAGCTTTCTTT. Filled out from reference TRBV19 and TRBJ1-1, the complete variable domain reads DGGITQSPKYLFRKEGQNVTLSCEQNLNHDAMYWYRQDPGQGLRLIYYSQIVNDFQKGDIAEGYSVSREKKESFPLTVTSAQKNPTAFYLCASSIPRLGTEAFFGQGTRLTVV.

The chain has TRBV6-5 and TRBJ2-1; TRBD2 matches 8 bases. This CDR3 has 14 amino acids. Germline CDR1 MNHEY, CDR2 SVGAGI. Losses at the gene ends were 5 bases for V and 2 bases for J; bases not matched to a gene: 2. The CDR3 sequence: CASSREGTYNEQFF. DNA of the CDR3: TGTGCCAGCAGTCGGGAGGGCACCTACAATGAGCAGTTCTTC.

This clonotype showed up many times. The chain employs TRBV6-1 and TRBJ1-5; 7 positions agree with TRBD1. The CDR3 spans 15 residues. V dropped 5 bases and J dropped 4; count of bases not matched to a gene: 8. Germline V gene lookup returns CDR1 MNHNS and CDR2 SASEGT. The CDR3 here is CASSKRDRVNQPQHF. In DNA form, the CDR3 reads TGTGCCAGCAGTAAACGGGACAGAGTAAATCAGCCCCAGCATTTT.

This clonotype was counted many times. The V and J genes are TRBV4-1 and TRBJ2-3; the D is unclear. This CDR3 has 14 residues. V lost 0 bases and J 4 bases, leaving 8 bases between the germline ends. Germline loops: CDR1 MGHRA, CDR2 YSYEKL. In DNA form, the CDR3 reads TGCGCCAGCAGCCAAGATTCGACCGCAGATACGCAGTATTTT. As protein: CASSQDSTADTQYF.

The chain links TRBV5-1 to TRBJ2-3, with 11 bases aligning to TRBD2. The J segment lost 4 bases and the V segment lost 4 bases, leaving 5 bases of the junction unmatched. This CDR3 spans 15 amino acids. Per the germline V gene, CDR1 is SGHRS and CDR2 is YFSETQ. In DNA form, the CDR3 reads TGCGCCAGCAGCCCACTAGCGGGAGTGGCAGATACGCAGTATTTT. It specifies CASSPLAGVADTQYF.

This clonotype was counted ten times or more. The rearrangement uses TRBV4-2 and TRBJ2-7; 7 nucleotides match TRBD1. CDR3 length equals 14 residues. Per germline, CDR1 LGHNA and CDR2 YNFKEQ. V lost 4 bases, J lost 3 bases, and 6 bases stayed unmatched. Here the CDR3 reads CASSPDRSNYEQYF. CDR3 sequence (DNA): TGTGCCAGCAGCCCGGACAGGTCTAACTACGAGCAGTACTTC.

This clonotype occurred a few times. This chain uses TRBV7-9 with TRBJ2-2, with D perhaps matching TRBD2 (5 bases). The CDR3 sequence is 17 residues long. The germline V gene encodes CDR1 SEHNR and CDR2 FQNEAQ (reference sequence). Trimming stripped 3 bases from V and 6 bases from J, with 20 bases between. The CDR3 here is CASSFPWSHGGPGELFF. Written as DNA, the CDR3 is TGTGCCAGCAGCTTCCCCTGGAGCCACGGAGGTCCCGGGGAGCTGTTTTTT.

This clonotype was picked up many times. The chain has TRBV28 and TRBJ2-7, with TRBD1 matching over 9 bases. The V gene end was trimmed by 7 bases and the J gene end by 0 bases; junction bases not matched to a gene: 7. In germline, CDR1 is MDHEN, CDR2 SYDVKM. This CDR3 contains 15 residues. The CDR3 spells CASTVGQGSSYEQYF. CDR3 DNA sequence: TGTGCCAGCACCGTGGGACAGGGCTCCTCCTACGAGCAGTACTTC.

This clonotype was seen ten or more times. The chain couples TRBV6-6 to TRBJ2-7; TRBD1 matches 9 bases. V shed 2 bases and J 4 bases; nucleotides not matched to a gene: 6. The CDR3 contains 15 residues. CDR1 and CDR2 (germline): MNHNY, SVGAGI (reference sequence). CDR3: CASSYTTGGEYEQYF. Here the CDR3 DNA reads TGTGCCAGCAGTTACACAACAGGGGGCGAGTACGAGCAGTACTTC.

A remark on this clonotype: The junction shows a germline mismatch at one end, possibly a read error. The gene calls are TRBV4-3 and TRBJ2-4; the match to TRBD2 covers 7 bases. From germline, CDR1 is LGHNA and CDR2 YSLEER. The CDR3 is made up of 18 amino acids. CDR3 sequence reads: CASGQGPVGGEAKNIQYF. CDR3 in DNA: TGCGCCAGCGGCCAAGGCCCCGTGGGAGGGGAGGCCAAAAACATTCAGTACTTC.

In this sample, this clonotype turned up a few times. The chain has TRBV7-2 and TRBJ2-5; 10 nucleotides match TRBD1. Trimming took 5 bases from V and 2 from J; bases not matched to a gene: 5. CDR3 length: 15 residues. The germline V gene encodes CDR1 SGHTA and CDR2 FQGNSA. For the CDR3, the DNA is TGTGCCAGCAGCCCCTGGACAGGGGGACAAGAGACCCAGTACTTC. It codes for CASSPWTGGQETQYF.

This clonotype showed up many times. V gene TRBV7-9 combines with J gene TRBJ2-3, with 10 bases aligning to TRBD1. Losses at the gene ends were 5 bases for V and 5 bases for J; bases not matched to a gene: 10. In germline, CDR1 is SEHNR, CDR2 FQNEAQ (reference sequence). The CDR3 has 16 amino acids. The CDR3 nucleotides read TGTGCCAGCAGCGCAACCGGGACAGGGGTTTTAGATACGCAGTATTTT. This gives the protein CASSATGTGVLDTQYF. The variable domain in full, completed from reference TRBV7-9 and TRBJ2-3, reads DTGVSQNPRHKITKRGQNVTFRCDPISEHNRLYWYRQTLGQGPEFLTYFQNEAQLEKSRLLSDRFSAERPKGSFSTLEIQRTEQGDSAMYLCASSATGTGVLDTQYFGPGTRLTVL.